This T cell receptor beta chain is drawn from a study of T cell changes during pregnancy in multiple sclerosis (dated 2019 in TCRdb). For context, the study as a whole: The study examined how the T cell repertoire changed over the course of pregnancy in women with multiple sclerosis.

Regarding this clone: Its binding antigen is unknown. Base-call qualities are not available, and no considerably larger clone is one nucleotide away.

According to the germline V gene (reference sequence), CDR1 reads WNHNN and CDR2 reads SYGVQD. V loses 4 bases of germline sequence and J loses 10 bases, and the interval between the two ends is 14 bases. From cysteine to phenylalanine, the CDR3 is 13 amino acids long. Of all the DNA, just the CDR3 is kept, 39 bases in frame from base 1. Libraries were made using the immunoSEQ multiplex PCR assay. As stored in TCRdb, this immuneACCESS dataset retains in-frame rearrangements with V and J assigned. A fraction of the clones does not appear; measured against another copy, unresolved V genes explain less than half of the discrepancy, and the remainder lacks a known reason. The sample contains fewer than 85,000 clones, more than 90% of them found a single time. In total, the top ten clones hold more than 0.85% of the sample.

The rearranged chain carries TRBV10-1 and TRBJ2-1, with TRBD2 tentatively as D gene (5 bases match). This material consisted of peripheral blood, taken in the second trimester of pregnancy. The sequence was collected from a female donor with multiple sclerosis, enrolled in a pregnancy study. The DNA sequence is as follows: TGCGCCAGCAGTGTTGCGGGTCGGAACGAGCAGTTCTTC. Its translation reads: CASSVAGRNEQFF.